This T cell receptor (beta chain) was sequenced during a study of tumor and adjacent non-tumor tissue in lung cancer. The study, taken as a whole, reports: Top 100 clones took a larger repertoire share in normal lung.

TCRbeta libraries were built with three rounds of nested PCR, modified from ARM-PCR. Using its own MiXCR run on the multiplex PCR reads, TCRdb lists one record per CDR3 protein. The data contain 45,000 or so distinct CDR3 sequences, roughly 60% of them singletons. A remark on this clonotype: Its target is unknown.

The CDR3 extends over 15 amino acids. The V end was cut by 6 bases, the J end by 0 bases, with 12 bases between. Germline loops: CDR1 MDHEN, CDR2 SYDVKM. This sample's RNA came from whole unsorted tissue. The normal lung tissue was taken more than 3 cm from the tumor edge. Chemotherapy-naive patients with new lung cancer underwent thoracic surgery in China, August–late 2014. This receptor was identified in a woman aged 40 to 55 with non-small cell lung cancer. The sequencing sample was made of distant non-tumor lung tissue. This chain joins TRBV28 and TRBJ2-4, with D tentatively TRBD1 (7 bases). The CDR3 loop is CASSTGEVAKNIQYF. CDR3 coding DNA: TGTGCCAGCAGCACAGGGGAGGTAGCCAAAAACATTCAGTACTTC. Full variable domain (remainder filled in from reference TRBV28 and TRBJ2-4): DVKVTQSSRYLVKRTGEKVFLECVQDMDHENMFWYRQDPGLGLRLIYFSYDVKMKEKGDIPEGYSVSREKKERFSLILESASTNQTSMYLCASSTGEVAKNIQYFGAGTRLSVL.